This T cell receptor beta chain is drawn from a study of early T cells in non-severe SARS-CoV-2 infection. Trimming removed 0 bases from V and 0 bases from J, with 4 bases in between. There are 14 residues in the CDR3. The germline gives CDR1 SGDLS, CDR2 YYNGEE. In its sample, this clonotype was seen many times. Each single cDNA molecule received a unique molecular identifier. MiXCR, run by TCRdb on the 5' RACE reads, gives a single entry per CDR3 protein. The data contain tens of thousands of distinct CDR3 sequences, roughly 5.7% of them singletons. The chain is built from TRBV9 and TRBJ2-4; D gene ambiguous. This specimen consisted of whole blood, obtained at baseline. The origin of this receptor is an adult who was a healthcare worker with PCR-confirmed SARS-CoV-2 infection or an uninfected control (not recorded which). The CDR3 region is CASSVGGAKNIQYF. Here the CDR3 DNA reads TGTGCCAGCAGCGTAGGAGGAGCCAAAAACATTCAGTACTTC.